These T cell receptor beta chains were read from a single sample in a study of human T cells and chemical hapten exposure. TCRdb called the RACE reads again in MiXCR, with one record for every CDR3 protein. Of more than 150,000 distinct CDR3 sequences in the sample, more than 12% were seen once. Sequencing was performed on whole blood, taken in connection with sensitization to the hapten diphenylcyclopropenone (DPC). All receptors come from a woman aged 25-40 years with alopecia areata. Some clones in this sample may be carry-over from other donors' samples. The CDR3 runs from the conserved cysteine through the conserved F or W. The order of the fields is J gene, V gene, clone size, CDR3 protein. Size values are once, few and many counts, or a class for expanded clones, and some rows have none.

TRBJ2-1	TRBV12-3/TRBV12-4	NA	CASRGGGSGNYNEQFF
TRBJ2-2	TRBV12-3/TRBV12-4	few	CASSTGGGDPGELFF
TRBJ2-2	TRBV28	NA	CASSNSGSYTGELFF
TRBJ1-4	TRBV30	many	CAWSLASGRLNEKLFF
TRBJ2-7	TRBV18	few	CASSPVQYEQYF
TRBJ2-7	TRBV5-1	few	CASSPGDGAYEQYF
TRBJ2-5	TRBV5-1	NA	CASRAQGGETQYF
TRBJ2-1	TRBV6-2/TRBV6-3	few	CASTTSGRYNEQFF
TRBJ1-2	TRBV29-1	NA	CSDIGQGNYGYTF
TRBJ2-1	TRBV19	few	CASSGRAGSYNEQFF
TRBJ2-7	TRBV9	NA	CASSVDGEPYEQYF
TRBJ2-7	TRBV7-6	many	CASSLFGSYEQYF
TRBJ2-3	TRBV7-9	many	CASVGLGDTQYF
TRBJ2-1	TRBV24-1	NA	CATSDSDIGHYNEQFF
TRBJ2-5	TRBV7-3	NA	CASSQRGQGVGETQYF
TRBJ1-5	TRBV30	NA	CVWNQGNSNQPQHF
TRBJ2-2	TRBV2	few	CASRTSGRNTGELFF